These 29 T cell receptor beta chains came from one sample sequenced in a study of human T cells and chemical hapten exposure (dated by TCRdb to the early 2020s). The method was RACE. Sequencing used a NextSeq 500. Using fastp at Q25 and MiXCR, TCRdb reprocessed the public reads and kept productive beta chains. CDR3 protein duplicates are merged, each entry listing the most common genes and DNA. The table for this sample lists 360,000 or so distinct CDR3 sequences; just under 6.5% of them were counted only once. Around 6% of the sample is taken by the ten largest. Explained via the paper, the time point label denotes: patch test 2, 6 weeks after DPC sensitization. The sample's treatment or condition label, in plain terms: therapeutic diphenylcyclopropenone sensitization with weekly scalp DPC. The sequencing used whole blood, collected in connection with sensitization to the hapten diphenylcyclopropenone (DPC). The receptors were gathered from a woman younger than 30 with alopecia areata. Some clones in this sample may be carry-over from other donors' samples.

This clonotype was picked up a small number of times. The chain carries TRBV20-1 and TRBJ1-1; D is unclear. From germline, CDR1 is DFQATT and CDR2 SNEGSKA (reference sequence). The ends were cut back, 6 bases at V and 8 bases at J, with 16 bases in the middle. This CDR3 region has 12 residues. CDR3 residues: CSAPTAPREAFF. As DNA, the CDR3 is TGCAGTGCCCCGACGGCTCCGAGGGAAGCTTTCTTT.

The V call is TRBV12-3 or TRBV12-4, the J call TRBJ2-7; D perhaps matches TRBD1 (6 bases). CDR3 size: 13 residues. V was clipped by 5 bases and J by 1 base, with 9 bases between them. DNA for the CDR3: TGTGCCAGCAGTCAAACAGGGTCCTACGAGCAGTACTTC. It translates to CASSQTGSYEQYF.

This clonotype occurred many times. The chain is built from TRBV12-3 or TRBV12-4 and TRBJ1-3; D call uncertain. Between the trimmed V and J ends, which lost 3 bases and 0 bases, there was a span of 9 bases. The CDR3 extends over 15 amino acids. The CDR3 loop reads CASSLRRSSGNTIYF. The CDR3 DNA reads TGTGCCAGCAGTTTGAGAAGGAGCTCTGGAAACACCATATATTTT.

The genes are TRBV7-8 and TRBJ2-1; D is unclear. Germline V gives CDR1 SGHVS, CDR2 FQNEAQ. The CDR3 runs to 16 residues. V was clipped by 1 base and J by 4 bases, with 14 bases between them. DNA of the CDR3: TGTGCCAGCAGCTTAGGCCTGACCGGGCCTTACAATGAGCAGTTCTTC. Protein product: CASSLGLTGPYNEQFF.

The rearrangement joins TRBV27 to TRBJ2-5, with TRBD2 matching over 8 bases. Germline CDR1 MNHEY, CDR2 SMNVEV (reference sequence). The CDR3 is 14 residues long. Germline trimming cut 5 bases from V and 4 bases from J; bases unmatched to any gene: 6. In nucleotides, the CDR3 is TGTGCCAGCAGTCGGGGACTAGAGGGAGAGACCCAGTACTTC. Protein: CASSRGLEGETQYF.

This clonotype was counted a few times. The rearrangement links TRBV12-3 or TRBV12-4 to TRBJ1-2; D unclear. This CDR3 is 14 amino acids long. Trimming pared 4 bases from V and 0 bases from J, leaving 9 bases between. The CDR3 DNA sequence: TGTGCCAGCAGTTACAGACTGACTAACTATGGCTACACCTTC. This translates into CASSYRLTNYGYTF.

This clonotype has ten or more counts. The J gene is TRBJ1-4, the V gene TRBV20-1, with D unresolved. The V gene's germline CDR1 is DFQATT and CDR2 SNEGSKA (reference sequence). V was shortened by 0 bases and J by 10 bases, with 6 bases between the two germline ends. The CDR3 loop spans 11 amino acids. This chain's CDR3 is CSARDRGKLFF. In DNA, the CDR3 is TGCAGTGCTAGAGATCGAGGAAAACTGTTTTTT.

This clonotype has at least ten counts. CDR3 protein: CASRSDSSNYGYTF. The CDR3 DNA reads as TGCGCCAGCAGGTCGGACAGTTCTAACTATGGCTACACCTTC. The rearrangement links TRBV5-1 to TRBJ1-2, with TRBD1 as a possible D gene (6 bases). V was trimmed by 5 bases and J by 0 bases, leaving 11 bases between them. The CDR3 is made up of 14 amino acids. Germline CDR1 reads SGHRS; CDR2 reads YFSETQ.

This clonotype was observed many times. One end of the junction fails to match germline, which may point to a read error. The V and J genes are TRBV7-2 and TRBJ1-5; TRBD1 matches 9 bases. The germline V gene encodes CDR1 SGHTA and CDR2 FQGNSA. The CDR3 has 16 residues. In DNA form, the CDR3 reads TGTGCCAGCAGCTTAATGGAGGGACAGGGCAACCAGCCCCAGCATTTT. Its protein product is CASSLMEGQGNQPQHF.

This clonotype turned up a few times. The J gene is TRBJ1-6, the V gene TRBV20-1; no reliable D call. V was shortened by 7 bases and J by 0 bases, with 13 bases between the two germline ends. Germline lookup yields CDR1 DFQATT and CDR2 SNEGSKA (reference sequence). The CDR3 consists of 15 residues. This CDR3 is CSVRERSSYNSPLHF. The CDR3 nucleotides are TGCAGTGTTAGGGAACGCAGCTCCTATAATTCACCCCTCCACTTT.

The chain uses TRBV4-2 and TRBJ2-2; no clear D gene. In germline, CDR1 is LGHNA, CDR2 YNFKEQ. V shed 1 base and J shed 3 bases, with 12 bases lying between them. The CDR3 covers 16 residues. The CDR3, as DNA: TGTGCCAGCAGCCAAGCTCCGGGCCGAGACACCGGGGAGCTGTTTTTT. Its translation is CASSQAPGRDTGELFF.

V and J are TRBV18 and TRBJ1-1, with D unresolved. The CDR3 has 15 residues. In germline, CDR1 is KGHSH, CDR2 LQKENI. Trimming left V 2 bases short and J 1 base short, with 11 bases between. CDR3 amino acids: CASSPRVTENTEAFF. The CDR3 DNA reads as TGTGCCAGCTCACCAAGGGTAACGGAGAACACTGAAGCTTTCTTT. The variable domain in full, with the rest retrieved from reference TRBV18 and TRBJ1-1, is NAGVMQNPRHLVRRRGQEARLRCSPMKGHSHVYWYRQLPEEGLKFMVYLQKENIIDESGMPKERFSAEFPKEGPSILRIQQVVRGDSAAYFCASSPRVTENTEAFFGQGTRLTVV.

This clonotype was detected only a few times. This chain connects TRBV25-1 to TRBJ2-7, with 7 nucleotides matching TRBD1. Per germline, CDR1 MGHDK and CDR2 SYGVNS. The CDR3 covers 13 residues. V shed 4 bases, J shed 4 bases, and the junction held 4 bases outside the gene matches. The CDR3 DNA reads TGTGCCAGCAGTGCAGGACAGGTATACGAGCAGTACTTC. This sequence encodes CASSAGQVYEQYF.

This clonotype was counted only a few times. J is TRBJ2-2 and V is TRBV6-2 or TRBV6-3, with a weak D call TRBD1 (5 bases). Germline V CDR1 and CDR2: MNHEY, SVGEGT. The CDR3 is 14 residues long. V was shortened by 7 bases and J by 1 base, with 10 bases between the two germline ends. CDR3 in DNA: TGTGCCAGCAAGAGCACAGGGAACACCGGGGAGCTGTTTTTT. It specifies CASKSTGNTGELFF.

CDR3 in amino acids: CASSLGTSQETQYF. In DNA, the CDR3 is TGCGCCAGCAGCTTGGGGACAAGCCAAGAGACCCAGTACTTC. This chain connects TRBV5-1 to TRBJ2-5; D might be TRBD1 (5 bases). Trimming left V 0 bases short and J 1 base short, with 7 bases between. Germline assignment: CDR1 SGHRS and CDR2 YFSETQ. The CDR3 runs to 14 residues.

The chain couples TRBV12-3 or TRBV12-4 to TRBJ1-3; D perhaps matches TRBD1 (5 bases). The V end was cut by 4 bases, the J end by 1 base, with 17 bases between. CDR3 length equals 17 residues. CDR3: CASSSGRGSWSGNTIYF. In DNA form, the CDR3 reads TGTGCCAGCAGTTCGGGACGGGGGAGCTGGTCTGGAAACACCATATATTTT.

V usage is TRBV10-3 and J usage is TRBJ2-3, with D possibly being TRBD2 (5 bases). Germline V lookup: CDR1 ENHRY, CDR2 SYGVKD. V was cut by 6 bases and J by 2 bases, with 15 bases left in between. CDR3 length equals 15 residues. CDR3: CAIRSADYYTDTQYF. For the CDR3, the DNA is TGTGCCATCAGGTCAGCCGACTATTACACAGATACGCAGTATTTT.

This clonotype has just a few counts. This chain links TRBV7-9 with TRBJ2-5; maybe TRBD2 (6 bases). The germline V gene encodes CDR1 SEHNR and CDR2 FQNEAQ (reference sequence). V was clipped by 5 bases and J by 4 bases, with 17 bases between them. There are 15 residues in the CDR3. The CDR3 region is CASSPIGGSGETQYF. The DNA of the CDR3 is TGTGCCAGCAGCCCCATCGGGGGATCAGGAGAGACCCAGTACTTC.

This chain uses TRBV2 with TRBJ1-4; TRBD1 matches 7 bases. Per germline, CDR1 SNHLY and CDR2 FYNNEI. The CDR3 is made up of 21 amino acids. Trimming took 3 bases from V and 0 from J; bases not matched to a gene: 19. In DNA form, the CDR3 reads TGTGCCAGCAGTGACTTAGACAGGGCAATACCGCCCGGTTCAACTAATGAAAAACTGTTTTTT. Amino acid sequence: CASSDLDRAIPPGSTNEKLFF.

This clonotype has at least ten counts. V and J are TRBV18 and TRBJ1-2; D perhaps matches TRBD1 (5 bases). V shed 3 bases and J shed 4 bases, with 12 bases lying between them. The germline V gene has CDR1 KGHSH and CDR2 LQKENI. The length of the CDR3 is 14 residues. CDR3 nucleotide sequence: TGTGCCAGCTCACCCAGCACAGGATCCTATGGCTACACCTTC. Amino acid sequence: CASSPSTGSYGYTF.

There are many counts of this clonotype. V and J are TRBV29-1 and TRBJ1-4; D unresolved. CDR1 and CDR2 (germline): SQVTM, ANQGSEA. The CDR3 spans 13 residues. Deletions cut 4 bases from V and 8 bases from J, with 14 bases between. In nucleotides, the CDR3 is TGCAGCGTTGTGAAGTTATCCGGCGAAAAACTGTTTTTT. It specifies CSVVKLSGEKLFF.

There are many counts of this clonotype. This chain links TRBV6-1 with TRBJ1-1; TRBD1 matches 8 bases. With 7 bases clipped from V and 7 bases from J, the junction kept 8 bases outside the gene matches. The CDR3 extends over 13 amino acids. Germline V gives CDR1 MNHNS, CDR2 SASEGT. Here the CDR3 reads CASTRTGMGEAFF. DNA of the CDR3: TGTGCCAGCACTCGGACAGGGATGGGTGAAGCTTTCTTT.

In its sample, this clonotype was seen a few times. CDR3 loop: CASSPLGSRTDTQYF. DNA of the CDR3: TGTGCCAGCAGCCCCCTGGGAAGTCGGACAGATACGCAGTATTTT. V is TRBV7-8 and J is TRBJ2-3; D is undetermined. Deletions cut 5 bases from V and 3 bases from J, with 15 bases between. There are 15 residues in the CDR3. Germline assignment: CDR1 SGHVS and CDR2 FQNEAQ. Full variable domain (rest looked up from reference TRBV7-8 and TRBJ2-3): GAGVSQSPRYKVAKRGQDVALRCDPISGHVSLFWYQQALGQGPEFLTYFQNEAQLDKSGLPSDRFFAERPEGSVSTLKIQRTQQEDSAVYLCASSPLGSRTDTQYFGPGTRLTVL.

The rearrangement uses TRBV6-6 and TRBJ2-1; TRBD2 agrees at 10 bases. V lost 7 bases and J lost 7; bases outside the gene matches: 4. The length of the CDR3 is 13 residues. Germline V gene sequence: CDR1 MNHNY, CDR2 SVGAGI (reference sequence). The CDR3 sequence is CASNRGLANEQFF. For the CDR3, the DNA is TGTGCCAGCAACCGGGGACTAGCGAATGAGCAGTTCTTC.

This clonotype has a count of ten or more. This sequence joins TRBV27 and TRBJ1-5; no reliable D call. The CDR3 has 18 amino acids. The V and J ends lost 6 bases and 4 bases respectively, with 25 bases between them. Per germline, CDR1 MNHEY and CDR2 SMNVEV (reference sequence). CDR3 residues: CASSRIASSRGGNQPQHF. In DNA form, the CDR3 reads TGTGCCAGCAGCCGTATCGCCAGCAGCCGGGGAGGAAATCAGCCCCAGCATTTT.

This clonotype was seen many times. The genes are TRBV6-2 or TRBV6-3 and TRBJ1-1; perhaps TRBD1 as D (5 bases). There are 12 residues in the CDR3. Germline CDR1 is MNHEY and CDR2 is SVGEGT. Trimming shortened V by 6 bases and J by 6 bases, and 11 bases separated the two germline ends. CDR3 residues: CASSPGGAEAFF. The DNA for the CDR3 is TGTGCCAGCAGCCCTGGGGGGGCTGAAGCTTTCTTT.

V gene TRBV5-6 combines with J gene TRBJ1-1; TRBD1 matches at 11 bases. The germline CDR1 and CDR2 sequences are SGHDT and YYEEEE. V was clipped by 2 bases and J by 2 bases; unmatched bases: 5. The CDR3 sequence is 16 residues long. CDR3 DNA sequence: TGTGCCAGCAGCTTCGGGACAGGGGGTCTAAACACTGAAGCTTTCTTT. The encoded protein is CASSFGTGGLNTEAFF.

This clonotype has ten or more counts. V and J are TRBV7-9 and TRBJ1-5, with unresolved D. The CDR3 is 14 residues long. Germline CDR1 is SEHNR and CDR2 is FQNEAQ (reference sequence). V gave up 2 bases and J gave up 9 bases, with 14 bases separating them. The CDR3 reads CASSLNGKSPPQHF. Written as DNA, the CDR3 is TGTGCCAGCAGCTTAAACGGGAAATCGCCGCCCCAGCATTTT.

The V and J genes are TRBV5-6 and TRBJ2-4, with D possibly TRBD1 on 5 matching bases. The CDR3 has 14 residues. The germline V gene has CDR1 SGHDT and CDR2 YYEEEE. V lost 4 bases, J lost 6 bases, and 14 bases lay in between. CDR3 DNA: TGTGCCAGCAGCCCATGGGGCAGGATAAACATTCAGTACTTC. This sequence encodes CASSPWGRINIQYF.